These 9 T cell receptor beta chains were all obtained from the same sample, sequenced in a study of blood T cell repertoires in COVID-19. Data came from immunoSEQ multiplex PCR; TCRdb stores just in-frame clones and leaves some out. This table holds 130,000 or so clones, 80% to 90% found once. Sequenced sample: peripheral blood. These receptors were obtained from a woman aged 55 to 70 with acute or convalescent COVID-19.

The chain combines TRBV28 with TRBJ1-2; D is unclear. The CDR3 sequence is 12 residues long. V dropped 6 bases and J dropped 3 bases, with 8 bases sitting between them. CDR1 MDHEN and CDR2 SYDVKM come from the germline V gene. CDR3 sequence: CASRRDDYGYTF. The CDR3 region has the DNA TGTGCCAGCAGGCGGGATGACTATGGCTACACCTTC.

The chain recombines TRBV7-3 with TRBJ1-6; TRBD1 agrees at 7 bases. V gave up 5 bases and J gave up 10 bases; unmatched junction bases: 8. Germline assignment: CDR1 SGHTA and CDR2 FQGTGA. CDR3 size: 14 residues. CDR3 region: CASSPTGAASPLHF. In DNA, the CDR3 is TGTGCCAGCAGCCCTACAGGGGCGGCATCACCCCTCCACTTT.

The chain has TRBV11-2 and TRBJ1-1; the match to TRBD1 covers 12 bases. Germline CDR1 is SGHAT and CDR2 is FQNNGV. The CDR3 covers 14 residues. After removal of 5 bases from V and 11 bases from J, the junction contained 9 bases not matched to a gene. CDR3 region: CASSRGTGGLYAFF. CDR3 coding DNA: TGTGCCAGCAGCCGCGGGACAGGGGGCTTGTATGCTTTCTTT.

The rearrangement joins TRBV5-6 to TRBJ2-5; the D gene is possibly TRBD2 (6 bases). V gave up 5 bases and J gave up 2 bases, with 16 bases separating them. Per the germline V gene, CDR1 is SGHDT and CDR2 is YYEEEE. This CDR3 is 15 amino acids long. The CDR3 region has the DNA TGTGCCAGCAGGGGAGGCGGGTCGTTACAAGAGACCCAGTACTTC. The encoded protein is CASRGGGSLQETQYF. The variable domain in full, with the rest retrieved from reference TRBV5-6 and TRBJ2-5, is DAGVTQSPTHLIKTRGQQVTLRCSPKSGHDTVSWYQQALGQGPQFIFQYYEEEERQRGNFPDRFSGHQFPNYSSELNVNALLLGDSALYLCASRGGGSLQETQYFGPGTRLLVL.

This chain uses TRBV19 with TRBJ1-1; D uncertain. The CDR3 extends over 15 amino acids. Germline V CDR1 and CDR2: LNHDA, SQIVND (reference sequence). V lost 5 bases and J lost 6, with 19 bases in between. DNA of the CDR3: TGTGCCAGTAGTCACCTGAAGAGCCCGGGTCCTGAAGCTTTCTTT. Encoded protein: CASSHLKSPGPEAFF.

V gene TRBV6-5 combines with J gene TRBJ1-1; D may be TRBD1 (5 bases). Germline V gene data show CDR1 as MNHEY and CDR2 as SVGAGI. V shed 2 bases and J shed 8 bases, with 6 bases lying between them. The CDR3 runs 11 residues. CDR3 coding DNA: TGTGCCAGCAGTTACGACAGAGAAGCTTTCTTT. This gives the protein CASSYDREAFF.

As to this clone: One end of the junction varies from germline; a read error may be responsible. CDR3 in DNA: TGTGCTAGCAGCCCTTTCGAGGGAGCTTTATCCTACAATGAGCAGTTCTTC. It specifies CASSPFEGALSYNEQFF. The chain uses TRBV7-7 and TRBJ2-1; possible D gene TRBD2, 5 bases. Looked up from germline, CDR1 is SSHAT and CDR2 is FNYEAQ (reference sequence). The CDR3 length is 17 residues.

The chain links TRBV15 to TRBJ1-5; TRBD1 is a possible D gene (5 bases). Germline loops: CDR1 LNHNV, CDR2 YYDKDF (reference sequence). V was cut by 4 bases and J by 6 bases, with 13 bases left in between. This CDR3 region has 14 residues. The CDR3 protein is CATSTLGEAQPQHF. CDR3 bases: TGTGCCACCAGCACCTTAGGGGAGGCTCAGCCCCAGCATTTT.

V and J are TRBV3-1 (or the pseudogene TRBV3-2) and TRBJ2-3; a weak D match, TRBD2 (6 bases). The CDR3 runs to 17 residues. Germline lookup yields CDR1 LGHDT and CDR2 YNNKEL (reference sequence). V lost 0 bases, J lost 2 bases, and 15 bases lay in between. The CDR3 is CASSQDAGRQPTDTQYF. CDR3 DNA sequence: TGTGCCAGCAGCCAAGACGCGGGGAGACAGCCCACAGATACGCAGTATTTT.